This T cell receptor (beta chain) comes out of a study of cytomegalovirus exposure and HLA in healthy donors. Study findings and constraints: From TCR beta sequences, most subjects' HLA-A and HLA-B alleles were reportedly predicted accurately. The likely explanation for a cluster of highly shared sequence variants was sequencing artifact. Relative to the approximately 670-donor mean, N-insertions were reportedly fewer in an Asian-associated ancestry cluster in a later analysis.

The CDR3 spans 14 residues. Germline lookup yields CDR1 MGHRA and CDR2 YSYEKL. V shed 1 base, J shed 2 bases, and the junction held 2 bases outside the gene matches. 13 Jbeta primers and 60 Vbeta primers were used for the PCR. The repertoire was sequenced with immunoSEQ multiplex PCR; TCRdb's copy has only in-frame clones and lacks some. The repertoire consists of fewer than 250,000 clones, with roughly three quarters occurring once and the leading ten covering around 1.6%. Comments on this clone: No antigen is known for it.

While unrecorded immune exposures were likely, the donors were nominally healthy when sampled. The sequencing input was PBMCs. This TCR was sampled from a woman aged 18-29 years in good health and CMV-seronegative. J is TRBJ2-7 and V is TRBV4-1, with 7 nucleotides matching TRBD1. DNA of the CDR3: TGCGCCAGCAGCCAAGTCCAGGGGGCCTACGAGCAGTACTTC. It codes for CASSQVQGAYEQYF.